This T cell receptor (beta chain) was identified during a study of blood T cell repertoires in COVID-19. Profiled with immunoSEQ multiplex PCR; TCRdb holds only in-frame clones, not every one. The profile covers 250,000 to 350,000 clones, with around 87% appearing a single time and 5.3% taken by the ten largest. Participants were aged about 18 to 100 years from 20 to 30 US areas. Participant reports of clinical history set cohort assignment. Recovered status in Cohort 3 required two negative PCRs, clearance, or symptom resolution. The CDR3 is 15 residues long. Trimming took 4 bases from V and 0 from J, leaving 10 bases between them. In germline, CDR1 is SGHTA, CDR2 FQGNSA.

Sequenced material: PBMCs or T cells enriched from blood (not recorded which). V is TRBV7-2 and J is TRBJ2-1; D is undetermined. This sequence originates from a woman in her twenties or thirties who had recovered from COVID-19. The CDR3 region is CASSSPPNSYNEQFF. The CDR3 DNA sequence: TGTGCCAGCAGCTCCCCTCCTAACTCCTACAATGAGCAGTTCTTC.